This TCR beta chain was identified in a study of response to subunit inactivated influenza vaccine. Study-wide results and caveats: The authors suggested that few new T cells are recruited per seasonal influenza vaccination.

A single record per CDR3 protein comes from TCRdb applying MiXCR to the RT-PCR reads. The repertoire holds around 710,000 distinct CDR3 sequences, with approximately 15% as singletons. This clonotype was seen at least ten times. What it recognizes is unknown. V lost 5 bases to trimming and J lost 1 base, with 11 bases between them. CDR1 is SGHTA, CDR2 FQGNSA, per germline. This CDR3 contains 15 residues. This clonotype originated in a man aged 50 to 60 who received an inactivated influenza vaccine. V gene TRBV7-2 combines with J gene TRBJ2-2; D ambiguous. This specimen was PBMCs from blood, taken 14 days before vaccination. As DNA, the CDR3 is TGTGCCAGCAGCCGTACGCCAGGGAACACCGGGGAGCTGTTTTTT. This translates into CASSRTPGNTGELFF.